This T cell receptor beta chain was obtained from a study of siplizumab effects on memory and regulatory T cells. Study-level results: Unstimulated subsets accounted for the mapping of only a minor share of the clones that were alloreactive. Roughly 80-96% of proliferating CD4+ or CD8+ clones lacked a naive or memory phenotype that could be assigned.

Roughly 10^5 TCR templates underwent assay in each sample. Libraries were prepared by immunoSEQ multiplex PCR; TCRdb keeps only in-frame clonotypes and omits some of them. The sample has roughly 110,000 clones; roughly 93% are singletons. Trimming took 6 bases from V and 2 from J, leaving 10 bases between them. This CDR3 is 14 amino acids long. Germline CDR1 is SGHDN and CDR2 is FVKESK. Comments on this clone: Its antigen is not identified.

This receptor was identified in a human donor in good health. The chain joins TRBV14 to TRBJ1-4; D is ambiguous. Sequenced: non-Treg CD4+ T cells sorted from blood. The CDR3 region is CASRGMATNEKLFF. CDR3 bases: TGTGCCAGCAGGGGGATGGCGACTAATGAAAAACTGTTTTTT.